This T cell receptor (beta chain) was captured in a study of response to subunit inactivated influenza vaccine. Ten or more counts support this clonotype. Its specificity is unknown. The study, taken as a whole, reports: Authors suggested few new T cells are recruited by each seasonal influenza vaccination.

TCRdb reanalysed the RT-PCR reads using MiXCR and keeps one entry per CDR3 protein. The sample gives 800,000 to 1,000,000 distinct CDR3 sequences, about 20% of which show up once; roughly a tenth is in the top ten. The CDR3 runs to 14 residues. The V gene lost 3 bases and the J gene lost 5 bases, with 11 bases spanning the gap. Germline V gives CDR1 LNHNV, CDR2 YYDKDF (reference sequence). This clonotype was obtained from a man aged 45-65 years who received an inactivated influenza vaccine. The gene calls are TRBV15 and TRBJ2-1; unclear D gene. This material consisted of PBMCs from blood, taken roughly 5 days after vaccination. The CDR3 nucleotides read TGTGCCACCAGCAGTATCAAGAAACACAATGAGCAGTTCTTC. Translated: CATSSIKKHNEQFF.